Listed here are 14 T cell receptor beta chains from one sample, sequenced in a study of T cell repertoires in cytomegalovirus infection. TCRdb reprocessed the reads with MiXCR, giving one entry per CDR3 protein. The sample lists some 680,000 distinct CDR3 sequences; approximately 40% were seen once. The material sequenced was PBMCs. The receptor source for this set is a human donor in good health (CMV status not recorded). Some clones in this sample may be carry-over from other donors' samples.

The chain links TRBV20-1 to TRBJ2-2; D is perhaps TRBD2 (6 bases). This CDR3 region has 14 residues. CDR1 and CDR2 (germline): DFQATT, SNEGSKA (reference sequence). Trimming shortened V by 0 bases and J by 5 bases, and 10 bases separated the two germline ends. The CDR3 DNA sequence: TGCAGTGCTAGAGATCCGCGGGGAACCGGGGAGCTGTTTTTT. It encodes CSARDPRGTGELFF.

The V call is TRBV12-3 or TRBV12-4, the J call TRBJ1-6; 9 nucleotides agree with TRBD1. The trim removed 6 bases at V and 7 bases at J, leaving 7 bases unmatched. There are 15 residues in the CDR3. The CDR3 is CASSRTGVGNSPLHF. DNA of the CDR3: TGTGCCAGCAGCCGGACAGGGGTAGGAAATTCACCCCTCCACTTT.

This clonotype appeared a few times. The CDR3, as DNA: TGTGCCAGTAGTTCCGGACTAGCGGGAGGTGATGAGCAGTTCTTC. Encoded protein: CASSSGLAGGDEQFF. The V gene is TRBV19, the J gene TRBJ2-1; 14 bases agree with TRBD2. The CDR3 length is 15 residues. CDR1 and CDR2 from the germline V gene are LNHDA and SQIVND (reference sequence). Trimming cost V 5 bases and J 8 bases; bases outside gene matches: 5.

About this clonotype: An end of the junction differs from the germline gene, which may be a read error. The chain is built from TRBV6-1 and TRBJ1-5; tentative D call: TRBD1 (5 bases). This CDR3 is 15 amino acids long. CDR1 and CDR2 (germline): MNHNS, SASEGT. CDR3: CSSSPRGGSNQPQHF. The CDR3 DNA follows: TGTTCCAGCAGTCCCCGGGGGGGGAGCAATCAGCCCCAGCATTTT.

The chain carries TRBV5-4 and TRBJ2-7, with D hard to call. The germline CDR1 and CDR2 sequences are SGHNT and YYREEE (reference sequence). V lost 1 base, J lost 7 bases, and 12 bases lay in between. This CDR3 region has 13 residues. In DNA form, the CDR3 reads TGTGCCAGCAGCTTGCAAGGCAAAGGGGAGCAGTACTTC. Translating gives CASSLQGKGEQYF.

This chain connects TRBV28 to TRBJ1-6; 9 nucleotides align to TRBD1. The V and J ends lost 4 bases and 6 bases, in that order; junction bases with no gene match: 4. The germline CDR1 and CDR2 sequences are MDHEN and SYDVKM. The CDR3 spans 15 residues. The CDR3 reads CASSSGGQGNSPLHF. In DNA, the CDR3 is TGTGCCAGCAGTTCCGGGGGACAGGGTAATTCACCCCTCCACTTT. The full variable domain, rest sourced from reference TRBV28 and TRBJ1-6, is DVKVTQSSRYLVKRTGEKVFLECVQDMDHENMFWYRQDPGLGLRLIYFSYDVKMKEKGDIPEGYSVSREKKERFSLILESASTNQTSMYLCASSSGGQGNSPLHFGNGTRLTVT.

Details on this clonotype: Sequence at one end of the junction differs from germline and may be a read error. The V gene is TRBV7-2, the J gene TRBJ2-2; 9 nucleotides match TRBD2. The germline V gene encodes CDR1 SGHTA and CDR2 FQGNSA. The CDR3 has 15 residues. CDR3 in DNA: TGTGACAGCAGCATCGCTAGCGGGAACACCTGGGAGCGGTTTTTT. It specifies CDSSIASGNTWERFF. Full variable domain (remainder filled in from reference TRBV7-2 and TRBJ2-2): GAGVSQSPSNKVTEKGKDVELRCDPISGHTALYWYRQSLGQGLEFLIYFQGNSAPDKSGLPSDRFSAERTGGSVSTLTIQRTQQEDSAVYLCDSSIASGNTWERFFGEGSRLTVL.

The chain couples TRBV5-5 to TRBJ2-7; D perhaps matches TRBD1 (6 bases). Trimming removed 5 bases at V and 6 bases at J, with 15 bases between. This CDR3 comprises 13 residues. CDR1 is SGHKS and CDR2 is YYEKEE in the germline V gene (reference sequence). The CDR3 protein is CASSYFLGAEQYF. In DNA form, the CDR3 reads TGTGCCAGCAGTTACTTTCTGGGGGCCGAGCAGTACTTC.

The chain couples TRBV19 to TRBJ2-1; 13 bases match TRBD2. Germline V gives CDR1 LNHDA, CDR2 SQIVND (reference sequence). The CDR3 loop spans 16 amino acids. V dropped 3 bases and J dropped 7; count of bases not matched to a gene: 6. The CDR3 protein is CASSIRLAGGTNEQFF. CDR3 nucleotides: TGTGCCAGTAGTATCAGACTAGCGGGAGGTACGAATGAGCAGTTCTTC.

This clonotype has a count of ten or more. The rearrangement uses TRBV12-3 or TRBV12-4 and TRBJ2-6; 7 bases are shared with TRBD1. There are 15 residues in the CDR3. V dropped 6 bases and J dropped 2; count of bases not matched to a gene: 4. The CDR3 DNA sequence: TGTGCCAGCAGCTCCGACAGGGCTGGGGCCAACGTCCTGACTTTC. Translating gives CASSSDRAGANVLTF.

At least ten counts were recorded for this clonotype. This sequence joins TRBV12-3 or TRBV12-4 and TRBJ2-3; no firm D call. The CDR3 contains 16 residues. The V end was cut by 6 bases, the J end by 0 bases, with 16 bases between. The CDR3 DNA reads as TGTGCCAGCAGCTATAAAATTTCCGCTAGCACAGATACGCAGTATTTT. This gives the protein CASSYKISASTDTQYF.

About this clonotype itself: An end of the junction differs from the germline gene, which may be a read error. J is TRBJ1-1 and V is TRBV6-1; no clear D. Germline CDR1 and CDR2: MNHNS and SASEGT. The CDR3 loop spans 15 amino acids. CDR3 coding DNA: TGTGCCAGCAGTGAATCAGGCCCCATGAACACTGATGCTTTCTTT. This gives the protein CASSESGPMNTDAFF.

Concerning this clonotype: Compared with germline, one end of the junction differs, possibly owing to a read error. This chain connects TRBV10-3 to TRBJ1-1, with D unclear. CDR1 is ENHRY and CDR2 is SYGVKD in the germline V gene. The CDR3 extends over 11 amino acids. CDR3 sequence (DNA): TGTGCCATCGGGGATTACACTGAAGATTTCTTT. Translation gives CAIGDYTEDFF.

This clonotype was found a few times. CDR3 loop: CASNRRDRRHNEQFF. CDR3 sequence (DNA): TGTGCCAGCAATAGAAGGGACAGGAGACACAATGAGCAGTTCTTC. The J gene is TRBJ2-1, the V gene TRBV6-8, with TRBD1 identical over 8 bases. Looked up from germline, CDR1 is MNHGY and CDR2 is SAAAGT. The V and J ends lost 7 bases and 5 bases, in that order; junction bases with no gene match: 10. There are 15 residues in the CDR3.